This is a list of T cell receptor beta chains from one sample in a study of radiotherapy plus CTLA-4 blockade in lung cancer. Repertoires were generated with immunoSEQ multiplex PCR, while TCRdb's copy carries only in-frame clones and drops some. This sample yields around 91,000 clones, of which 70% to 90% are seen a single time; roughly 4.9% belongs to the top ten. The input for sequencing was peripheral blood, taken from a patient treated with radiotherapy plus ipilimumab. Receptors originate from a human donor with non-small cell lung cancer that progressed on radiotherapy plus ipilimumab. The CDR3 runs from the conserved cysteine through the conserved F or W. The order of the fields is D gene, V gene, clone size, J gene, CDR3 protein, CDR3 DNA. D genes are given only for firm matches. The size field is filled for only some rows; it gives once, few, many or a size class.

.	TRBV11-3	.	TRBJ2-1	CASSSAVLLSISYNEQFF	TGTGCCAGCAGCTCGGCCGTGTTACTCTCCATCTCCTACAATGAGCAGTTCTTC
.	TRBV19	.	TRBJ1-3	CASSLRAQGRNGNTIYF	TGTGCCAGTAGCCTCCGAGCCCAGGGGAGGAACGGAAACACCATATATTTT
.	TRBV14	.	TRBJ1-2	CASSQDRGMFLGNGYTF	TGTGCCAGCAGCCAAGACAGGGGTATGTTTCTTGGGAATGGCTACACCTTC
TRBD1	TRBV7-2	.	TRBJ2-5	CASSPRQGGPGTQYF	TGTGCCAGCAGCCCGAGACAGGGGGGACCTGGGACCCAGTACTTC
.	TRBV9	.	TRBJ2-1	CASSPDTREQFF	TGTGCCAGCAGCCCGGACACGAGGGAGCAGTTCTTC
.	TRBV2	.	TRBJ1-1	CASSPLQDTEAFF	TGTGCCAGCAGCCCTTTACAGGACACTGAAGCTTTCTTT
TRBD2	TRBV18	.	TRBJ2-3	CASSTGLASTDTQYF	TGTGCCAGCTCAACCGGACTAGCGAGCACAGATACGCAGTATTTT
TRBD1	TRBV11-2	.	TRBJ2-7	CASSFGTARYEQYF	TGTGCCAGCAGCTTTGGGACAGCCCGCTACGAGCAGTACTTC
.	TRBV7-3	.	TRBJ2-1	CASSLGTFNEQFF	TGTGCCAGCAGCCTAGGGACTTTCAATGAGCAGTTCTTC
.	TRBV19	.	TRBJ2-1	CASSFGSYNEQFF	TGTGCCAGTAGTTTCGGCTCCTACAATGAGCAGTTCTTC
TRBD2	TRBV5-1	.	TRBJ2-5	CASSPRSGTSGIQETQYF	TGCGCCAGCAGCCCAAGGTCCGGTACTAGCGGAATTCAAGAGACCCAGTACTTC
.	TRBV30	few	TRBJ2-7	CAWSSGPYYEQYF	TGTGCCTGGAGCTCAGGACCCTACTACGAGCAGTACTTC
TRBD2	TRBV5-6	.	TRBJ2-2	CASYPSGRGTGELFF	TGTGCCAGCTATCCTAGCGGGAGGGGCACCGGGGAGCTGTTTTTT
.	TRBV5-4	.	TRBJ2-2	CASSRGLGPTVPGELFF	TGTGCCAGCAGCCGGGGGCTGGGACCGACGGTCCCCGGGGAGCTGTTTTTT
TRBD1	TRBV10-3	.	TRBJ1-2	CAISESPGGGGYTF	TGTGCCATCAGTGAGTCGCCAGGGGGCGGAGGCTACACCTTC
TRBD1	TRBV28	.	TRBJ1-1	CASRRDRNTEAFF	TGTGCCAGCAGGCGGGACAGGAACACTGAAGCTTTCTTT
.	TRBV5-4	.	TRBJ1-3	CASSNGLGSGNTIYF	TGTGCCAGCAGCAACGGACTGGGCTCTGGAAACACCATATATTTT
TRBD2	TRBV5-1	.	TRBJ2-7	CASSLGKTDRLAGTYEQYF	TGCGCCAGCAGCTTGGGGAAGACAGACCGACTAGCGGGAACCTACGAGCAGTACTTC
.	TRBV19	.	TRBJ1-2	CASSMGENYGYTF	TGTGCCAGTAGTATGGGGGAGAACTATGGCTACACCTTC
.	TRBV7-2	.	TRBJ1-1	CASSLRGNTEAFF	TGTGCCAGCAGCTTAAGGGGGAACACTGAAGCTTTCTTT
.	TRBV5-1	.	TRBJ1-2	CASSPGRNYGYTF	TGCGCCAGCAGCCCGGGACGAAACTATGGCTACACCTTC
.	TRBV30	.	TRBJ2-2	CAWIYSGRAAGELFF	TGTGCCTGGATATATTCGGGGAGAGCGGCCGGGGAGCTGTTTTTT
TRBD2	TRBV2	.	TRBJ2-1	CASSQWVAGGLNEQFF	TGTGCCAGCAGTCAATGGGTAGCGGGAGGACTGAATGAGCAGTTCTTC
.	TRBV25-1	few	TRBJ1-2	CASSDRGALSNYGYTF	TGTGCCAGCAGTGATCGGGGGGCCCTCTCTAACTATGGCTACACCTTC
TRBD1	TRBV30	.	TRBJ1-5	CAWTSKDRVSEPQHF	TGTGCCTGGACCTCAAAGGACAGGGTCTCTGAGCCCCAGCATTTT
TRBD1	TRBV7-3	.	TRBJ2-7	CASSSGTGPYEQYF	TGTGCCAGCAGCTCCGGGACAGGGCCCTACGAGCAGTACTTC
.	TRBV6-5	.	TRBJ2-7	CASSNPGSYEQYF	TGTGCCAGCAGTAACCCCGGGTCCTACGAGCAGTACTTC
TRBD2	TRBV4-2	.	TRBJ2-3	CASSQDGLAGGEVTDTQYF	TGTGCCAGCAGCCAAGATGGACTAGCGGGAGGGGAGGTCACAGATACGCAGTATTTT
.	TRBV2	.	TRBJ2-2	CASSVERHTGELFF	TGTGCCAGCAGTGTCGAGAGACACACCGGGGAGCTGTTTTTT
TRBD2	TRBV7-3	.	TRBJ2-1	CASSVTGTSFDEQFF	TGTGCCAGCAGCGTAACCGGGACTAGTTTCGATGAGCAGTTCTTC
.	TRBV4-2	.	TRBJ1-2	CASSKDGYGYTF	TGTGCCAGCAGCAAGGACGGGTATGGCTACACCTTC
.	TRBV6-6	.	TRBJ1-1	CASSNPQGGNTEAFF	TGTGCCAGCAGTAACCCACAGGGAGGGAACACTGAAGCTTTCTTT
TRBD1	TRBV2	.	TRBJ1-5	CASSTDRDNQPQHF	TGTGCCAGCAGTACGGACAGGGATAATCAGCCCCAGCATTTT
TRBD1	TRBV9	.	TRBJ1-4	CASSPRDRQEKLFF	TGTGCCAGCAGCCCCCGGGACAGACAAGAAAAACTGTTTTTT
.	TRBV5-6	.	TRBJ1-2	CASSTWGVNNYGYTF	TGTGCCAGCAGCACCTGGGGGGTGAATAACTATGGCTACACCTTC
.	TRBV9	.	TRBJ2-1	CASSLLGSGSVDEQFF	TGTGCCAGCAGCCTTCTGGGTAGCGGCAGCGTAGATGAGCAGTTCTTC
.	TRBV11-2	.	TRBJ2-3	CASNPRTCRAGRGETQYF	TGTGCCAGCAACCCTAGAACTTGCAGGGCCGGCAGGGGTGAGACGCAGTATTTT
.	TRBV11-3	.	TRBJ2-2	CASSLEPATGELFF	TGTGCCAGCAGCTTAGAACCCGCAACCGGGGAGCTGTTTTTT
.	TRBV6-5	.	TRBJ2-7	CASSPRLGAYEQYF	TGTGCCAGCAGCCCGAGACTTGGGGCCTACGAGCAGTACTTC
.	TRBV5-5	.	TRBJ1-2	CASSLNHRVLYGYTF	TGTGCCAGCAGCTTGAACCACAGGGTTCTTTATGGCTACACCTTC
.	TRBV19	.	TRBJ1-2	CASSSPGANYGYTF	TGTGCCAGTAGTTCCCCGGGAGCGAACTATGGCTACACCTTC